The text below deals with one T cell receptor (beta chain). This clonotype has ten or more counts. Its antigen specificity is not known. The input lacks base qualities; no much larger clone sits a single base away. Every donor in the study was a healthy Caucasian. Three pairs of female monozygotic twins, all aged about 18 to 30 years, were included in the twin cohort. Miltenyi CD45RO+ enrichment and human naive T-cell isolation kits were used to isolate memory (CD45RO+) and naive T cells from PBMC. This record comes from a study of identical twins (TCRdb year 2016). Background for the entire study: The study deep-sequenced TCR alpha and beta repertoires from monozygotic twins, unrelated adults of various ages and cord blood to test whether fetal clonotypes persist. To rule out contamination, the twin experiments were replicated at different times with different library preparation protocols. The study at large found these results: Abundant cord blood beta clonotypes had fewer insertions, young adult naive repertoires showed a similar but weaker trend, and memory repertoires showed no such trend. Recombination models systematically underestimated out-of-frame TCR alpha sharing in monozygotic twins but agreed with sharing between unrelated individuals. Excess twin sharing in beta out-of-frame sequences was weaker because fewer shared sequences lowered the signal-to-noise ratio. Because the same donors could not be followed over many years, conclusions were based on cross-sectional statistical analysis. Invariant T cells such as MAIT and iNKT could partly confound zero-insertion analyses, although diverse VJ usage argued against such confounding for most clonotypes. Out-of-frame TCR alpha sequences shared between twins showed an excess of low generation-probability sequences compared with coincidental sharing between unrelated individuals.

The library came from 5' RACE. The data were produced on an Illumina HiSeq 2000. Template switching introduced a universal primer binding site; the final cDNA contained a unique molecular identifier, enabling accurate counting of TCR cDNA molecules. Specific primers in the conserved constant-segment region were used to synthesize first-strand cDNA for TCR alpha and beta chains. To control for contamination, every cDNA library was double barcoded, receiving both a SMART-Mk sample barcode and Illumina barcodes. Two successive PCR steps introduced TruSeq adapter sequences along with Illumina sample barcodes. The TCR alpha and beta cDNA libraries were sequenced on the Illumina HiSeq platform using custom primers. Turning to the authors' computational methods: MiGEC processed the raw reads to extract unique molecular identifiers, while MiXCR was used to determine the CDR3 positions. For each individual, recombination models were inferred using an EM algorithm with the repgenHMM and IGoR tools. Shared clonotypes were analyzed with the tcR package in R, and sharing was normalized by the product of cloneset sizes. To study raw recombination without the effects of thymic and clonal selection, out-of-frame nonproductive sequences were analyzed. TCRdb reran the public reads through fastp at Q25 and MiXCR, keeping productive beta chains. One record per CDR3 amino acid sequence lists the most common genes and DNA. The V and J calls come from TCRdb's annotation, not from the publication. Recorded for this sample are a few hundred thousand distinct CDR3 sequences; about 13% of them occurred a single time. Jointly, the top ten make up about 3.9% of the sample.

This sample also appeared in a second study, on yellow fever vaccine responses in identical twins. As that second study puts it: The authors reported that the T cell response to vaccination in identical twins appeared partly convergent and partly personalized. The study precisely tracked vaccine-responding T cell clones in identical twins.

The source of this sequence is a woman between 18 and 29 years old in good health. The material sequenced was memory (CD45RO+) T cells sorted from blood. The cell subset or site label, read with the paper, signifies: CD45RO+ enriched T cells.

The DNA sequence follows: TGTGCCAGCAGTCAGACACCTTATCAGCCCCAGCATTTT. Its amino acids are CASSQTPYQPQHF. The chain is assembled from TRBV6-2 or TRBV6-3 and TRBJ1-5, with no D gene named confidently. Trimming at the junction amounts to 5 bases on V and 5 bases on J, and the germline ends lie 10 bases apart. The cysteine opens and the phenylalanine closes a CDR3 of 13 amino acids. Solely the CDR3 DNA is kept, with 39 bases framed from the first base. CDR1 MNHEY and CDR2 SVGEGT were looked up in the germline V gene.